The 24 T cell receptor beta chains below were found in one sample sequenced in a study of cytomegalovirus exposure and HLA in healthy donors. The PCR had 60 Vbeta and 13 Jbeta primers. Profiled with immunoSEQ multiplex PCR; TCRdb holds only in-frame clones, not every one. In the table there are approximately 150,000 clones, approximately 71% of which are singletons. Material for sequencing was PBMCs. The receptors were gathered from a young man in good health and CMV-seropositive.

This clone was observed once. CDR3 sequence: CASSPQGLSETQYF. The CDR3 region has the DNA TGTGCCAGCAGTCCGCAGGGTTTGAGCGAGACCCAGTACTTC. This chain uses TRBV28 with TRBJ2-5, with D maybe TRBD1 (5 bases). The CDR3 loop spans 14 amino acids. The germline CDR1 and CDR2 sequences are MDHEN and SYDVKM. The V gene lost 5 bases and the J gene lost 5 bases, with 15 bases spanning the gap.

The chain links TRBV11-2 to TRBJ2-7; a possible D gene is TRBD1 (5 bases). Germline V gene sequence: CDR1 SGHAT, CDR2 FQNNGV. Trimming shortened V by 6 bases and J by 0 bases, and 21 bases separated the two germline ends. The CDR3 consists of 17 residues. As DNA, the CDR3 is TGTGCCAGCAGTTTACTGAGGACACAATCGAGCTCCTACGAGCAGTACTTC. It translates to CASSLLRTQSSSYEQYF.

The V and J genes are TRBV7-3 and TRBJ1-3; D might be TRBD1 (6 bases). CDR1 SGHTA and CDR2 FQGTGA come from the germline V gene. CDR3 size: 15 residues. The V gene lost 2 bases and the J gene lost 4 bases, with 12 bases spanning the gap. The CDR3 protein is CASSLLSGEGNTIYF. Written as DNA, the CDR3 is TGTGCCAGCAGCTTATTATCAGGGGAAGGAAACACCATATATTTT.

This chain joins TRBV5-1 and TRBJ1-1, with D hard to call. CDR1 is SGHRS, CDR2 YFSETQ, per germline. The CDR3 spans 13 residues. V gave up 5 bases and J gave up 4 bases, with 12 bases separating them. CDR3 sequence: CASSGAGITEAFF. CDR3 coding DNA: TGCGCCAGCAGTGGCGCGGGGATCACTGAAGCTTTCTTT.

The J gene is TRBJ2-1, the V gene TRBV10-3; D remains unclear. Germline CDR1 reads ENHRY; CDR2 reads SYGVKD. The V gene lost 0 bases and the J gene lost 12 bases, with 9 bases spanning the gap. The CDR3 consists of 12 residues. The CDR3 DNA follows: TGTGCCATCAGTGAGTCTCGGGTAGGGCAGTTCTTC. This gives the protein CAISESRVGQFF.

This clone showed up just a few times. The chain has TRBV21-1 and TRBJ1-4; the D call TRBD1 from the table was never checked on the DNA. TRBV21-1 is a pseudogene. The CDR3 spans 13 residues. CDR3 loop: CASSKGRGEKLFF. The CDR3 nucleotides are TGTGCCAGCAGCAAAGGCAGGGGTGAAAAACTGTTTTTT.

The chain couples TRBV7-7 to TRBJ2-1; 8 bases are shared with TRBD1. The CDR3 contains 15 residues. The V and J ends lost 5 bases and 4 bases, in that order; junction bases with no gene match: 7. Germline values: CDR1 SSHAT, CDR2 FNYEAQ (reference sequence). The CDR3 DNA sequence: TGTGCCAGCAGCCCCACAGGGGGTCGGTACAATGAGCAGTTCTTC. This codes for CASSPTGGRYNEQFF.

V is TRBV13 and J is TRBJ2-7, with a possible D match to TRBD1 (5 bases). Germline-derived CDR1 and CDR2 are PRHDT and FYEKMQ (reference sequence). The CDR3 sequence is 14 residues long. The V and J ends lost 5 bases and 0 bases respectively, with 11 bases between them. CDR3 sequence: CASSQGGDSYEQYF. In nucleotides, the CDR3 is TGTGCCAGCAGCCAGGGTGGAGACTCCTACGAGCAGTACTTC.

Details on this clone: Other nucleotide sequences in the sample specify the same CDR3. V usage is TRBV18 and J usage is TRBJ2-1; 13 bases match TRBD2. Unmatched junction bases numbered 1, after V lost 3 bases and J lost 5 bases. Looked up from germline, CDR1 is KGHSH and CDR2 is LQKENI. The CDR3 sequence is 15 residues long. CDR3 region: CASSPGTSGNNEQFF. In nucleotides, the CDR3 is TGTGCCAGCTCACCCGGGACTAGCGGGAACAATGAGCAGTTCTTC.

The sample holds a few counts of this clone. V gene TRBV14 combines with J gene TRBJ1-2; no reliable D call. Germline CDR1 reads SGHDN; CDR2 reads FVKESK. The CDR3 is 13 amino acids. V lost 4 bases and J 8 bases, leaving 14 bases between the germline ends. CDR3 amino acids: CASSPLTSSGYTF. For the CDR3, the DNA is TGTGCCAGCAGCCCCTTAACTAGTTCGGGCTACACCTTC.

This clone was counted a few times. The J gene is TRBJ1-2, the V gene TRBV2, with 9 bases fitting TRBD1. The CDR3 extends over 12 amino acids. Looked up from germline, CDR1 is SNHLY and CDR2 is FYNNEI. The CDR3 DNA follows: TGTGCAATACAGGGGGCGACGGGGGGCTACACCTTC. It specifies CAIQGATGGYTF.

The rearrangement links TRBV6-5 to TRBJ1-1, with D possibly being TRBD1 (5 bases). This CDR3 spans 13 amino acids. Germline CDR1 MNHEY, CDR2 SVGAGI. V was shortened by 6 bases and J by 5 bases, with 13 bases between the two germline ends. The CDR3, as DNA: TGTGCCAGCAGGTACAGGAGGCCAACTGAAGCTTTCTTT. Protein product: CASRYRRPTEAFF.

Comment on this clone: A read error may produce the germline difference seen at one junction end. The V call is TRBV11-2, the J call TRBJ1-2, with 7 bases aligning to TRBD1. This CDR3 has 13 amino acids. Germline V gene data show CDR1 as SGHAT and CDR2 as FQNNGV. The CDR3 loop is CASSPSDRAGYPF. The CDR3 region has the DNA TGTGCCAGCAGCCCCTCCGACAGGGCTGGCTACCCCTTC. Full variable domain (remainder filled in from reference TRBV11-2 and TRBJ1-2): EAGVAQSPRYKIIEKRQSVAFWCNPISGHATLYWYQQILGQGPKLLIQFQNNGVVDDSQLPKDRFSAERLKGVDSTLKIQPAKLEDSAVYLCASSPSDRAGYPFGSGTRLTVV.

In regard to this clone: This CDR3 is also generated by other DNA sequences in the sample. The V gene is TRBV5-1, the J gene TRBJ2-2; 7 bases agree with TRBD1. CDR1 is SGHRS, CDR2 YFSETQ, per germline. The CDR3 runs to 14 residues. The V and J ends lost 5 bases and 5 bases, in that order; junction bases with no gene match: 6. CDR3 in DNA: TGCGCCAGCAGTCAAAGACAGGGTACCGGGGAGCTGTTTTTT. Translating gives CASSQRQGTGELFF.

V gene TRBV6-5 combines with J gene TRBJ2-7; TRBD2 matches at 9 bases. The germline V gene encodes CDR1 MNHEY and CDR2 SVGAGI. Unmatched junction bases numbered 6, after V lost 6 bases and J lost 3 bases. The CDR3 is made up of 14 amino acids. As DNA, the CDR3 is TGTGCCAGCAGGGGGACTAGCCGAAACTACGAGCAGTACTTC. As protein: CASRGTSRNYEQYF.

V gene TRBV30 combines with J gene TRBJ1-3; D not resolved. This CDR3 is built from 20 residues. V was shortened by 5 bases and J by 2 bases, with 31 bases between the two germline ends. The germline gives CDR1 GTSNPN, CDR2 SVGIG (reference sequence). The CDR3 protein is CAWQPFDNLLPENPGNTIYF. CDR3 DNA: TGTGCCTGGCAACCCTTCGACAATCTGTTACCCGAAAACCCTGGAAACACCATATATTTT.

Written as DNA, the CDR3 is TGTGCCAGCAGCTCCACTCCGGCTGGGGGGACCTACGAGCAGTACTTC. Amino acids: CASSSTPAGGTYEQYF. The V gene is TRBV4-2, the J gene TRBJ2-7; a weak D match, TRBD2 (6 bases). The CDR3 has 16 residues. CDR1 and CDR2 (germline): LGHNA, YNFKEQ. V was trimmed by 5 bases and J by 2 bases, leaving 19 bases between them.

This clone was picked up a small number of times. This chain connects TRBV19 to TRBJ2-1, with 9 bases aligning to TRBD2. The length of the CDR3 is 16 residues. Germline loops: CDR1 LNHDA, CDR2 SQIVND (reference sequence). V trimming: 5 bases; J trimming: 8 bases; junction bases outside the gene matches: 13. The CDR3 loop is CASSHLLAGPGDEQFF. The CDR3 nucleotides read TGTGCCAGTAGTCACCTCCTAGCGGGGCCGGGGGATGAGCAGTTCTTC.

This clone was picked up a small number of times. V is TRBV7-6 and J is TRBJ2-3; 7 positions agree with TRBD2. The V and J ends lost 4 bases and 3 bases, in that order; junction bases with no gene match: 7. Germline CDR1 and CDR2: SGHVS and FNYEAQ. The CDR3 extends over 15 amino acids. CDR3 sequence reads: CASSSSGGGTDTQYF. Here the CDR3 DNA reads TGTGCCAGCAGCTCTAGTGGCGGGGGTACAGATACGCAGTATTTT.

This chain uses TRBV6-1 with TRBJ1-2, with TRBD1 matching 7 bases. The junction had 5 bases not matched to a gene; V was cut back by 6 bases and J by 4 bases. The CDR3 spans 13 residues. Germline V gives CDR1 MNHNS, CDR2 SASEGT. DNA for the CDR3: TGTGCCAGCAGCGCCGGGACAGTCTATGGCTACACCTTC. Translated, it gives CASSAGTVYGYTF.

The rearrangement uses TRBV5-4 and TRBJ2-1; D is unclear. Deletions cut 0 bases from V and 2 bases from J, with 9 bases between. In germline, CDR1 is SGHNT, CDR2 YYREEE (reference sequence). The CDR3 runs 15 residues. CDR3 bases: TGTGCCAGCAGCTTGGACAGACGAACCTACAATGAGCAGTTCTTC. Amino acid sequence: CASSLDRRTYNEQFF.

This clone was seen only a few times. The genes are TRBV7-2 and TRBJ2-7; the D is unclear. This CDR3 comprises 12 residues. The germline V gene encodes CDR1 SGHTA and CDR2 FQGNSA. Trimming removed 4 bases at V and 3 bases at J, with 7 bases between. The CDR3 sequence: CASSSPLYEQYF. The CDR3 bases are TGTGCCAGCAGCTCTCCACTCTACGAGCAGTACTTC.

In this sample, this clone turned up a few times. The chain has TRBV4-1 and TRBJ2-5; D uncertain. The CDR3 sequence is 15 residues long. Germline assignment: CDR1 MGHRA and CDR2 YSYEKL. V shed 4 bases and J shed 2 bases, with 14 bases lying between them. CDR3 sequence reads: CASSRLPWQQETQYF. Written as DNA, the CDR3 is TGCGCCAGCAGCCGCCTCCCGTGGCAACAAGAGACCCAGTACTTC.

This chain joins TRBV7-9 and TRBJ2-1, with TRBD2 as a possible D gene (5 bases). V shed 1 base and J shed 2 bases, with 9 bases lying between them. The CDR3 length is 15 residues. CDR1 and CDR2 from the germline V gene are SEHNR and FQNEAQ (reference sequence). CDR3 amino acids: CASSLVALTYNEQFF. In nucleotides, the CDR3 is TGTGCCAGCAGCTTAGTAGCGCTTACCTACAATGAGCAGTTCTTC.